These T cell receptor beta chains were read from a single sample in a study of cytotoxic CD8 clonotypes in ibrutinib-treated CLL. Produced via immunoSEQ multiplex PCR; TCRdb's table is partial and in-frame only. Of about 28,000 clones in the sample, roughly 60% were seen once. The starting material was PBMCs, obtained before ibrutinib treatment. These TCRs come from a human donor with chronic lymphocytic leukemia. Both conserved end residues are part of each CDR3. D genes are given only for firm matches. Clone size is shown for a subset of rows, as once, few, many or a class of expanded clone.

J gene: TRBJ1-4
D gene: TRBD1
V gene: TRBV27
clone size: NA
CDR3 protein: CASSAQGARPNEKLFF
CDR3 DNA: TGTGCCAGCAGTGCACAGGGGGCTAGGCCTAATGAAAAACTGTTTTTT

J gene: TRBJ2-3
D gene: TRBD2
V gene: TRBV4-2
clone size: NA
CDR3 protein: CASSQRLKREGSDTQYF
CDR3 DNA: TGTGCCAGCAGCCAAAGATTGAAGCGGGAGGGGTCAGATACGCAGTATTTT

J gene: TRBJ2-7
D gene: NA
V gene: TRBV18
clone size: NA
CDR3 protein: CASSPPNMDEQYF
CDR3 DNA: TGTGCCAGCTCACCACCGAATATGGACGAGCAGTACTTC

J gene: TRBJ2-7
D gene: NA
V gene: TRBV9
clone size: NA
CDR3 protein: CASSVGGFYEQYF
CDR3 DNA: TGTGCCAGCAGCGTAGGCGGGTTCTACGAGCAGTACTTC

J gene: TRBJ1-6
D gene: TRBD1
V gene: TRBV11-2
clone size: NA
CDR3 protein: CASSVPGQGGRGSPLHF
CDR3 DNA: TGTGCCAGCAGCGTCCCGGGACAGGGGGGACGAGGTTCACCCCTCCACTTT

J gene: TRBJ1-1
D gene: NA
V gene: TRBV16
clone size: NA
CDR3 protein: CASSQFEGQGNTEAFF
CDR3 DNA: TGTGCCAGCAGCCAATTTGAAGGCCAGGGGAACACTGAAGCTTTCTTT

J gene: TRBJ2-5
D gene: TRBD2
V gene: TRBV9
clone size: NA
CDR3 protein: CASSVASGGQETQYF
CDR3 DNA: TGTGCCAGCAGCGTTGCTAGCGGGGGGCAAGAGACCCAGTACTTC

J gene: TRBJ2-2
D gene: TRBD1
V gene: TRBV18
clone size: NA
CDR3 protein: CASQGQGRSGELFF
CDR3 DNA: TGTGCCAGCCAAGGACAGGGAAGGAGCGGGGAGCTGTTTTTT

J gene: TRBJ1-4
D gene: TRBD1
V gene: TRBV5-1
clone size: medium-sized
CDR3 protein: CASSPLGQINEKLFF
CDR3 DNA: TGCGCCAGCAGCCCCCTGGGACAGATTAATGAAAAACTGTTTTTT

J gene: TRBJ1-5
D gene: NA
V gene: TRBV6-5
clone size: few
CDR3 protein: CASSYSRGQPQHF
CDR3 DNA: TGTGCCAGCAGTTACTCTCGAGGGCAGCCCCAGCATTTT

J gene: TRBJ1-5
D gene: NA
V gene: TRBV2
clone size: NA
CDR3 protein: CASSEQGPNQPQHF
CDR3 DNA: TGTGCCAGCAGTGAACAGGGTCCCAATCAGCCCCAGCATTTT

J gene: TRBJ2-7
D gene: TRBD1
V gene: TRBV29-1
clone size: once
CDR3 protein: CSVEGEGTVKPYEQYF
CDR3 DNA: TGCAGCGTTGAAGGTGAGGGGACAGTAAAGCCCTACGAGCAGTACTTC